A few counts support the clone carrying this T cell receptor (beta chain). This specimen comes from a study of early stage breast cancer tumors. Background on the study: Invasive lobular carcinomas made up four of 12 ER+/PR+/HER2- tumors.

Germline V gives CDR1 SGHAT, CDR2 FQNNGV. CDR3 length: 12 amino acids. With 1 base removed from V and 5 bases from J, the gap between germline ends came to 4 bases. Each sample had two DNA replicates, 0.5 ug blood or 1.5 ug tissue. Assay: immunoSEQ multiplex PCR; the TCRdb copy retains only in-frame clones and omits some. This table holds some 75,000 clones, more than 60% found once. Sequencing input: blood. This TCR derives from a person between 55 and 69 years old with breast cancer. This chain joins TRBV11-2 and TRBJ2-3; D remains unclear. The CDR3: CASSLVVDTQYF. In nucleotides, the CDR3 is TGTGCCAGCAGCTTAGTCGTAGATACGCAGTATTTT.